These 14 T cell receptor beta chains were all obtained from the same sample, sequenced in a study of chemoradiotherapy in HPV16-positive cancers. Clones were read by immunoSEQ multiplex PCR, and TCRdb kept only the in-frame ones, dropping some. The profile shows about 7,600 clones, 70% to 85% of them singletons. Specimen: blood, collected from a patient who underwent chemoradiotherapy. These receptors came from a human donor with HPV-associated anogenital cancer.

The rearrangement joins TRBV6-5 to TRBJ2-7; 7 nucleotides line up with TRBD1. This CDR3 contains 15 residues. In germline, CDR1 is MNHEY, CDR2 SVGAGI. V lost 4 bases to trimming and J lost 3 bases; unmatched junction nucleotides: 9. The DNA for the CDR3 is TGTGCCAGCAGTTTGACAGGGCTGGCCCTCTACGAGCAGTACTTC. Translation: CASSLTGLALYEQYF.

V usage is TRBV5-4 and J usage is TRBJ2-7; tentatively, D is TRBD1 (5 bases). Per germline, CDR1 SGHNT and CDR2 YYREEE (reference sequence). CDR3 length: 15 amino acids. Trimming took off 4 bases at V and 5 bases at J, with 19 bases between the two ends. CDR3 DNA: TGTGCCAGCAGCCCTTGGCCGCCGCAGGGTAACGAGCAGTACTTC. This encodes CASSPWPPQGNEQYF.

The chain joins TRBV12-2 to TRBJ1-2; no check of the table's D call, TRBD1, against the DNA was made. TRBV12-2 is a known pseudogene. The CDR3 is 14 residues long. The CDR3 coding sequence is TGTGCAAGTCGCCCCTACAGGCTTCGGTATGGCTACACCTTC. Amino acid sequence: CASRPYRLRYGYTF.

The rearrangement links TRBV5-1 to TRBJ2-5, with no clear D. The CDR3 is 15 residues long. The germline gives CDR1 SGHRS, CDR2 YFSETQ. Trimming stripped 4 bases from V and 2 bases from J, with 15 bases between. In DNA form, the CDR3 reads TGCGCCAGCAGCCCTGGCGGTGAAGGTCAAGAGACCCAGTACTTC. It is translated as CASSPGGEGQETQYF.

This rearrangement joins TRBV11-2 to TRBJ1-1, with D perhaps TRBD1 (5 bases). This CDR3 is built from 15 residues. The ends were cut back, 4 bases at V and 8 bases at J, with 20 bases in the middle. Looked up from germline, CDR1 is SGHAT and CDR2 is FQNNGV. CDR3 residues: CASSSLIRDQDEAFF. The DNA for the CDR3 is TGTGCCAGCAGCTCACTAATCCGGGACCAGGACGAAGCTTTCTTT.

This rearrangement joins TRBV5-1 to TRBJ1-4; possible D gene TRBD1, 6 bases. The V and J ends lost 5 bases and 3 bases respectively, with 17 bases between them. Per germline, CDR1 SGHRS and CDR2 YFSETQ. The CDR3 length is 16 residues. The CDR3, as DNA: TGCGCCAGCAGGTTAAAGGGGGGTCAGGCTAATGAAAAACTGTTTTTT. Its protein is CASRLKGGQANEKLFF. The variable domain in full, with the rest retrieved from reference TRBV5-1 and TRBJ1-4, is KAGVTQTPRYLIKTRGQQVTLSCSPISGHRSVSWYQQTPGQGLQFLFEYFSETQRNKGNFPGRFSGRQFSNSRSEMNVSTLELGDSALYLCASRLKGGQANEKLFFGSGTQLSVL.

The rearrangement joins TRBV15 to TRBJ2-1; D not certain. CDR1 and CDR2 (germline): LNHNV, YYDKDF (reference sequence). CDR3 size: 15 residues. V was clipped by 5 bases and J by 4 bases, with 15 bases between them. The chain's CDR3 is CATSPKAPFYNEQFF. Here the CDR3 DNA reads TGTGCCACCAGCCCGAAGGCCCCATTTTACAATGAGCAGTTCTTC.

The CDR3, as DNA: TGTGCCAGCAGTGCCCAGGGAGATCAGCCCCAGCATTTT. Its protein product is CASSAQGDQPQHF. This rearrangement joins TRBV2 to TRBJ1-5; tentative D call: TRBD1 (5 bases). CDR1 and CDR2 from the germline V gene are SNHLY and FYNNEI. CDR3 size: 13 residues. Between the trimmed V and J ends, which lost 4 bases and 5 bases, there was a span of 9 bases.

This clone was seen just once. In DNA, the CDR3 is TGTGCCAGCAGCTTGGGGTCAGGGGTCCAAGGTAATTCACCCCTCCACTTT. It translates to CASSLGSGVQGNSPLHF. The chain employs TRBV5-6 and TRBJ1-6; D is possibly TRBD1 (6 bases). The CDR3 is 17 residues long. Germline CDR1 is SGHDT and CDR2 is YYEEEE. V dropped 0 bases and J dropped 6 bases, with 16 bases sitting between them.

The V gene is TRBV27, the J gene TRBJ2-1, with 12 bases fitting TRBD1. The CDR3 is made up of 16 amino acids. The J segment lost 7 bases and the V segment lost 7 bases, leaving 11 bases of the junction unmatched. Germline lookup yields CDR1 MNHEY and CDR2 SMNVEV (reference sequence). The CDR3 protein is CASTRVGTGGRNEQFF. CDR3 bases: TGTGCCAGCACCAGAGTGGGGACAGGGGGCCGTAATGAGCAGTTCTTC.

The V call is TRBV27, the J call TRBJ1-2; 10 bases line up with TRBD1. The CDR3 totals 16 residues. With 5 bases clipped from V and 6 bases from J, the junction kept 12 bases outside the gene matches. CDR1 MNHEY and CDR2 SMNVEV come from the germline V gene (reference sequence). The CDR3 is CASSPGTGALRNGYTF. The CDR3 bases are TGTGCCAGCAGTCCCGGGACAGGGGCCTTGAGGAATGGCTACACCTTC.

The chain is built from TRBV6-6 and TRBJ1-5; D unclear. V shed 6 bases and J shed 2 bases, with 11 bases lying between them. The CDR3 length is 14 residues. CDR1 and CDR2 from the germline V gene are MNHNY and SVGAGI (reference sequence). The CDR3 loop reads CASSPAGGNQPQHF. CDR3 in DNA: TGTGCCAGCAGCCCCGCGGGAGGCAATCAGCCCCAGCATTTT.

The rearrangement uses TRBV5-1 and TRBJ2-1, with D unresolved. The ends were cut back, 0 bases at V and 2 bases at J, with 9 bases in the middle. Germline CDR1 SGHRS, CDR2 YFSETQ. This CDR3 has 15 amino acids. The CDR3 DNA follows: TGCGCCAGCAGCTTGGTTTCTTTCCCCTACAATGAGCAGTTCTTC. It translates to CASSLVSFPYNEQFF.

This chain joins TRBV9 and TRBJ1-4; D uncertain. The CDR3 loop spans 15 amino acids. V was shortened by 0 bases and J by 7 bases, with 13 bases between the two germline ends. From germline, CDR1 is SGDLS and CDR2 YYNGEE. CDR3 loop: CASSVDGGLSEKLFF. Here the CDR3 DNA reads TGTGCCAGCAGCGTAGATGGAGGGTTGAGTGAAAAACTGTTTTTT.